This T cell receptor (beta chain) is drawn from a study of human T cells and chemical hapten exposure. About the study: TCR yields per sample varied, mainly owing to small pooled library volume differences.

This clonotype has only a few counts. Time point defined: healthy volunteer bleed at 6 weeks. Unfractionated whole blood was the source from which total RNA was extracted. Trimming cost V 1 base and J 2 bases, with 3 bases left between them. Germline-derived CDR1 and CDR2 are GTSNPN and SVGIG (reference sequence). This CDR3 region has 11 residues. Attachment of unique molecular identifiers to individual cDNA molecules was performed in the library. As originally analysed: TCR counts had a median of about 99,000 per sample and spanned roughly 23,224 to 750,000. TCRdb re-called the RACE reads through MiXCR, storing one row per CDR3 protein. TCRdb's processing, not the study's, gives the V and J calls here. The table lists some 65,000 distinct CDR3 sequences, around 6.1% of them singletons.

The chain joins TRBV30 to TRBJ2-7; no clear D. Material: whole blood. The sequence derives from a female donor in good health. Some clones in this sample may be carry-over from other donors' samples. In DNA, the CDR3 is TGTGCCTGGAGTGCGACCTACGAGCAGTACTTC. Translation: CAWSATYEQYF.